This T cell receptor (beta chain) was sequenced in a study of Graves' ophthalmopathy and Graves' hyperthyroidism. Whole-study findings and limits: Both an approximately 68% sensitivity and an approximately 75% specificity characterized the model's predictions of ophthalmopathy progression. In blood, most expanded thyroid clonotypes above 0.001 frequency were also detected.

Points on this clonotype: The antigen is undetermined.

The germline V gene has CDR1 SQVTM and CDR2 ANQGSEA. CDR3 length: 16 amino acids. Trimming cost V 4 bases and J 5 bases; bases outside gene matches: 15. Amplification of the TCR beta CDR3 regions used RNA transcripts (as template). In the first round, RT-PCR was carried out with HTBI primers, and a multiplex PCR formed the second round. Using its own MiXCR run on the multiplex PCR reads, TCRdb lists one record per CDR3 protein. The sample shows about 1.1 million distinct CDR3 sequences, about 35% of them seen only once. Sequences were obtained from peripheral blood or thyroid tissue (not recorded which). The rearrangement links TRBV29-1 to TRBJ1-2; 8 bases line up with TRBD1. The receptor's source is an adult man with Graves' hyperthyroidism. The CDR3 protein is CSVARLRDRKPYGYTF. The DNA of the CDR3 is TGCAGCGTTGCGAGGTTGCGGGACAGGAAACCTTATGGCTACACCTTC.